The 11 T cell receptor beta chains below all came from one sample that was sequenced in a study of long-term antiretroviral therapy in people with HIV. Researchers ran immunoSEQ v3.0 at survey level. The data were produced by immunoSEQ multiplex PCR, yet TCRdb's version contains in-frame clones alone and is incomplete. The sample has roughly 28,000 clones, more than 85% seen once; the top ten hold approximately 4.2%. The sample was unsorted PBMCs, taken 3.1 years after starting antiretroviral therapy. The receptor source for this set is a man younger than 30 with HIV.

V and J are TRBV5-1 and TRBJ2-5, with TRBD2 matching over 10 bases. The CDR3 extends over 17 amino acids. Trimming at V came to 3 bases and at J to 5 bases, leaving 13 bases not matched to a gene. In germline, CDR1 is SGHRS, CDR2 YFSETQ. The CDR3 DNA follows: TGCGCCAGCAGCTGGGGTGTCTTGGGACTAGCGTGGGAGACCCAGTACTTC. This codes for CASSWGVLGLAWETQYF.

This chain uses TRBV30 with TRBJ1-2; a possible D gene is TRBD1 (5 bases). The CDR3 is made up of 12 amino acids. Germline-derived CDR1 and CDR2 are GTSNPN and SVGIG (reference sequence). CDR3 sequence (DNA): TGTGCTGAGAAGGGGCGGTTATATGGCTACACCTTC. Amino acid sequence: CAEKGRLYGYTF.

This clone was recorded a few times. J is TRBJ2-7 and V is TRBV7-9; weak D call: TRBD2 (6 bases). V lost 5 bases to trimming and J lost 0 bases, with 8 bases between them. In germline, CDR1 is SEHNR, CDR2 FQNEAQ (reference sequence). This CDR3 spans 13 amino acids. The CDR3 loop reads CASSGGVSYEQYF. Written as DNA, the CDR3 is TGTGCCAGCAGCGGCGGGGTCTCCTACGAGCAGTACTTC.

V usage is TRBV21-1 and J usage is TRBJ1-2; whether TRBD1, the table's D call, matches the DNA was not checked. TRBV21-1 is a recognized pseudogene. The CDR3 totals 14 residues. The CDR3: CASSPRTGNYGYTF. In DNA, the CDR3 is TGTGCCAGCAGCCCCCGGACAGGGAACTATGGCTACACCTTC.

V and J are TRBV20-1 and TRBJ2-1, with D hard to call. CDR1 and CDR2 (germline): DFQATT, SNEGSKA (reference sequence). With 0 bases removed from V and 6 bases from J, the gap between germline ends came to 0 bases. This CDR3 has 10 amino acids. CDR3 nucleotide sequence: TGCAGTGCTAGAGACAATGAGCAGTTCTTC. Its translation is CSARDNEQFF.

The rearrangement links TRBV10-1 to TRBJ2-7, with D perhaps matching TRBD2 (6 bases). Germline CDR1 and CDR2: WNHNN and SYGVQD (reference sequence). V lost 1 base and J lost 3, with 13 bases in between. The CDR3 contains 15 residues. DNA of the CDR3: TGCGCCAGCAGTGAGTGGCGGGACTGCATCTACGAGCAGTACTTC. Residues: CASSEWRDCIYEQYF.

This clone was observed a few times. The chain combines TRBV19 with TRBJ2-7; D is perhaps TRBD1 (6 bases). The CDR3 spans 11 residues. With 11 bases removed from V and 4 bases from J, the gap between germline ends came to 12 bases. Germline-derived CDR1 and CDR2 are LNHDA and SQIVND (reference sequence). This CDR3 is CASRGNYEQYF. Written as DNA, the CDR3 is TGTGCCTCGAGGGGGAATTACGAGCAGTACTTC.

The rearrangement uses TRBV6-6 and TRBJ1-2; D gene uncertain. The CDR3 sequence is 14 residues long. Trimming pared 0 bases from V and 5 bases from J, leaving 10 bases between. The germline gives CDR1 MNHNY, CDR2 SVGAGI (reference sequence). CDR3 in amino acids: CASSYSRSSYGYTF. CDR3 sequence (DNA): TGTGCCAGCAGTTACTCCCGCAGCTCTTATGGCTACACCTTC.

The V call is TRBV18, the J call TRBJ1-2; 7 bases align to TRBD1. This CDR3 is 15 amino acids long. V was pared by 6 bases and J by 0 bases, with 7 bases of the junction left unmatched. Germline V gene data show CDR1 as KGHSH and CDR2 as LQKENI. CDR3 loop: CASSTDRISNYGYTF. The CDR3 coding sequence is TGTGCCAGCTCTACGGACAGGATCTCTAACTATGGCTACACCTTC.

This sequence joins TRBV19 and TRBJ2-1, with 10 bases that match TRBD2. This CDR3 spans 17 amino acids. With 3 bases clipped from V and 0 bases from J, the junction kept 5 bases outside the gene matches. Germline values: CDR1 LNHDA, CDR2 SQIVND (reference sequence). CDR3 DNA sequence: TGTGCCAGTAGTATCATCGCTAGCGGGAGCTCCTACAATGAGCAGTTCTTC. Its protein product is CASSIIASGSSYNEQFF.

V gene TRBV5-1 combines with J gene TRBJ2-1; 8 bases align to TRBD1. Trimming at V came to 0 bases and at J to 12 bases, leaving 5 bases not matched to a gene. CDR3 length: 13 residues. Germline V gives CDR1 SGHRS, CDR2 YFSETQ. This chain's CDR3 is CASSLVQGVTQFF. CDR3 sequence (DNA): TGCGCCAGCAGCTTGGTACAGGGGGTAACGCAGTTCTTC.